The TCR beta chain described here comes from a study of shared clonotypes between healthy human individuals. Germline V CDR1 and CDR2: LNHDA, SQIVND (reference sequence). The V gene lost 7 bases and the J gene lost 7 bases, with 14 bases spanning the gap. The CDR3 contains 13 residues. TCRdb keeps only in-frame clones here, not all; method: immunoSEQ multiplex PCR. Of approximately 2.1 million clones in the sample, 90% to 95% were seen once. V is TRBV19 and J is TRBJ1-5; D possibly corresponds to TRBD1 (5 bases). This clonotype was sampled from a man aged 18 to 30 in good health. Some clones in this sample may be carry-over from other donors' samples. Sequenced input: naive CD4+ T cells from PBMCs. As to subset: CD45RA+ positively selected. The CDR3 DNA reads as TGTGCCAGTAACAACAGGACTATACAGCCCCAGCATTTT. It is translated as CASNNRTIQPQHF.